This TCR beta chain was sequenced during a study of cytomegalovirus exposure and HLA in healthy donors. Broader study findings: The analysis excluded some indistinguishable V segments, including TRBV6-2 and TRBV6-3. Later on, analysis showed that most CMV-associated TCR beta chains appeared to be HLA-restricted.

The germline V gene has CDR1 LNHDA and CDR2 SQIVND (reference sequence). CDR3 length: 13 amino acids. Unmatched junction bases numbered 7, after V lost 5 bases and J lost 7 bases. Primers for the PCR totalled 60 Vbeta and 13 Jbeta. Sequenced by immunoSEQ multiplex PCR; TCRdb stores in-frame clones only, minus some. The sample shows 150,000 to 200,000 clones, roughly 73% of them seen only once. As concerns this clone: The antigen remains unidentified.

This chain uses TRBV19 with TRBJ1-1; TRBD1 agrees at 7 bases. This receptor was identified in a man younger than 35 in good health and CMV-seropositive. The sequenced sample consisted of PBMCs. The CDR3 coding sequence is TGTGCCAGTAGTTACGACAGGGTCGGTGAAGCTTTCTTT. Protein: CASSYDRVGEAFF.